Sequencing of this TCR beta chain was carried out in a study of cytomegalovirus exposure and HLA in healthy donors. Study conclusions and caveats: Specificity of a few CMV-associated chains for CMV antigens was verified in vitro.

On this clone itself: As yet, its antigen is unknown.

The assay was immunoSEQ multiplex PCR, and TCRdb's table has in-frame clones only and misses some. This sample has about 200,000 clones, with approximately 80% found just once. Germline V gives CDR1 LGHNA, CDR2 YNFKEQ. V was clipped by 4 bases and J by 5 bases; unmatched bases: 2. This CDR3 has 14 amino acids. Source material: PBMCs. This sequence joins TRBV4-2 and TRBJ2-3, with TRBD2 matching over 11 bases. This clonotype was sampled from a young woman in good health and CMV-seropositive. CDR3: CASSPGLAGDTQYF. CDR3 coding DNA: TGTGCCAGCAGCCCCGGACTAGCGGGAGATACGCAGTATTTT.